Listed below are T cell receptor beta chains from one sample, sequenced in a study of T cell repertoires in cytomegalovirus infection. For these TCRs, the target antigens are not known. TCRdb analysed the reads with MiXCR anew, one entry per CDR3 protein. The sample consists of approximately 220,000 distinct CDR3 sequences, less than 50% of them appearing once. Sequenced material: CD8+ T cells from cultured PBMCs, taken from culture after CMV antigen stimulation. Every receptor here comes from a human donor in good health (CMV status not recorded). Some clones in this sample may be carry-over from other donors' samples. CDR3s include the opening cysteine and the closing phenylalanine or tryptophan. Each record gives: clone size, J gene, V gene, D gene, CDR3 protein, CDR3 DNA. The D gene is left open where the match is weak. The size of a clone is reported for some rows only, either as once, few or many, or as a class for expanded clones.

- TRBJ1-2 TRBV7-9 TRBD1 CASSVGQGGNYGYTF TGTGCCAGCAGCGTTGGACAGGGTGGTAACTATGGCTACACCTTC
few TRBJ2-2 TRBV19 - CASSIGKAAYTGELFF TGTGCCAGTAGTATAGGTAAAGCGGCGTACACCGGGGAGCTGTTTTTT
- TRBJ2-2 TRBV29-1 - CSADVFTGELFF TGCAGCGCTGACGTATTCACCGGGGAGCTGTTTTTT
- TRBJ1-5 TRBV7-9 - CASNEGGNQPQHF TGTGCCAGTAATGAGGGGGGGAATCAGCCCCAGCATTTT
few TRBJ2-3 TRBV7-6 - CASSLAARVDTQYF TGTGCCAGCAGCTTAGCGGCGCGTGTAGATACGCAGTATTTT
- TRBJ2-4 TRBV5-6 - CASSLEASDHLLGAKNIQYF TGTGCCAGCAGCTTGGAGGCTAGCGACCACCTCTTAGGAGCCAAAAACATTCAGTACTTC
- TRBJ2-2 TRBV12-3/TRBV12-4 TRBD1 CASRGGTVNTGELFF TGTGCCAGCAGGGGTGGGACAGTCAACACCGGGGAGCTGTTTTTT
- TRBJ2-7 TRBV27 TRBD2 CASTTLAGGHGAYEQYF TGTGCCAGCACCACACTAGCGGGAGGCCATGGGGCCTACGAGCAGTACTTC
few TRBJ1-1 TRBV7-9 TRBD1 CASSSDRGQDTEAFF TGTGCCAGCAGCTCCGACAGGGGGCAAGACACTGAAGCTTTCTTT
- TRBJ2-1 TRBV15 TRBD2 CATSRPSGGAGTYNEQFF TGTGCCACCAGCAGACCTAGCGGGGGGGCCGGCACCTACAATGAGCAGTTCTTC